This T cell receptor beta chain appears in the sequencing data of a study of blood T cell repertoires in COVID-19. Authors' processing steps: Estimation of nucleated cell counts relied on the amplification of reference gene primers. The repertoire was sequenced with immunoSEQ multiplex PCR; TCRdb's copy has only in-frame clones and lacks some. V, J and clone size derive from that table, while D and trimming were established from the DNA sequence. Of roughly 100,000 clones in the sample, about 80% were seen once. Trimming shortened V by 7 bases and J by 1 base, and 14 bases separated the two germline ends. CDR3 length: 14 amino acids. Germline CDR1 and CDR2: MNHEY and SMNVEV (reference sequence).

The clonotype originates from a human donor in a cohort sampled during active COVID-19. This chain joins TRBV27 and TRBJ2-7; D gene ambiguous. The specimen was peripheral blood. The CDR3 region has the DNA TGTGCCAGCAAATCGAGGTTTTCTTCCTACGAGCAGTACTTC. It specifies CASKSRFSSYEQYF.